The 4 T cell receptor beta chains reported below all come from one sample, sequenced in a study of cytomegalovirus exposure and HLA in healthy donors. PCR employed 60 Vbeta and 13 Jbeta primers. Sequencing was performed with immunoSEQ multiplex PCR; in TCRdb, only in-frame clones are kept and a portion is missing. This repertoire shows under 130,000 clones, 70% found once; its top ten account for 11%. Sequencing was done on a sample of PBMCs. Every receptor here comes from a man aged 35 to 55 in good health and CMV-seropositive.

V gene TRBV10-3 combines with J gene TRBJ1-4; D is unclear. Looked up from germline, CDR1 is ENHRY and CDR2 is SYGVKD. Trimming cost V 3 bases and J 4 bases, with 9 bases left between them. CDR3 length: 14 residues. The CDR3 region has the DNA TGTGCCATCAGTGAAAGTCGGGATAATGAAAAACTGTTTTTT. Residues: CAISESRDNEKLFF.

J is TRBJ2-5 and V is TRBV5-1; unclear D gene. CDR3 length equals 14 residues. Trimming left V 4 bases short and J 1 base short, with 11 bases between. Looked up from germline, CDR1 is SGHRS and CDR2 is YFSETQ. CDR3 amino acids: CASSPVPGQETQYF. Written as DNA, the CDR3 is TGCGCCAGCAGCCCTGTTCCGGGCCAAGAGACCCAGTACTTC.

The V call is TRBV10-3, the J call TRBJ1-1, with D possibly being TRBD1 (6 bases). CDR3 length: 15 residues. With 0 bases removed from V and 5 bases from J, the gap between germline ends came to 13 bases. Germline CDR1 ENHRY, CDR2 SYGVKD. The CDR3 sequence: CAISESGAQGTEAFF. The CDR3 nucleotides read TGTGCCATCAGTGAGTCGGGGGCCCAGGGGACTGAAGCTTTCTTT.

CDR3 residues: CASVGPDLTVAYEQYF. CDR3 bases: TGTGCCAGCGTCGGTCCCGATTTGACAGTGGCCTACGAGCAGTACTTC. The gene calls are TRBV28 and TRBJ2-7; D is perhaps TRBD1 (5 bases). There are 16 residues in the CDR3. Germline CDR1 reads MDHEN; CDR2 reads SYDVKM. The V end lost 8 bases, the J end lost 2 bases, and 22 bases lay between the germline ends.